Shown below are 19 T cell receptor beta chains from a single sample sequenced in a study of T cells in Graves' hyperthyroidism and ophthalmopathy. Authors of the study amplified TCR beta CDR3 regions from RNA transcripts. HTBI primers were employed in a first-round RT-PCR of the TCR CDR3. Via MiXCR, TCRdb re-called the multiplex PCR reads, giving one row per CDR3 protein. The data show about 620,000 distinct CDR3 sequences, about 16% seen once. What was sequenced was blood. Source of these receptors: a woman in her twenties or thirties with Graves' hyperthyroidism.

This clonotype was counted at least ten times. The chain carries TRBV12-3 or TRBV12-4 and TRBJ1-5; D might be TRBD1 (5 bases). V was cut by 2 bases and J by 1 base, with 6 bases left in between. The CDR3 length is 14 residues. DNA of the CDR3: TGTGCCAGCAGTTTAAGGGACAGCAATCAGCCCCAGCATTTT. Translating it yields CASSLRDSNQPQHF.

This chain connects TRBV24-1 to TRBJ2-3; no reliable D call. V lost 12 bases and J lost 7, with 7 bases in between. Germline V gene data show CDR1 as KGHDR and CDR2 as SFDVKD. The CDR3 consists of 9 residues. Written as DNA, the CDR3 is TGTGCCGCTCAAAATACGCAGTATTTT. Translated, it gives CAAQNTQYF.

This clonotype turned up a few times. The chain combines TRBV3-1 with TRBJ2-1, with D maybe TRBD2 (5 bases). Germline loops: CDR1 LGHDT, CDR2 YNNKEL (reference sequence). CDR3 length equals 16 residues. V was trimmed by 4 bases and J by 6 bases, leaving 19 bases between them. The CDR3 reads CASSRDSATLFNEQFF. The CDR3 nucleotides are TGTGCCAGCAGCCGAGATAGCGCGACTCTCTTCAATGAGCAGTTCTTC.

The table lists this clonotype with many counts. This rearrangement joins TRBV27 to TRBJ2-3, with TRBD1 identical over 8 bases. The germline CDR1 and CDR2 sequences are MNHEY and SMNVEV (reference sequence). CDR3 length equals 21 residues. V shed 1 base and J 2 bases; nucleotides not matched to a gene: 20. CDR3 DNA sequence: TGTGCCAGCAGTTTATTGGTCTACCGGGACAGGTTTGGGTTGGACACAGATACGCAGTATTTT. Translated: CASSLLVYRDRFGLDTDTQYF.

This chain joins TRBV3-1 and TRBJ1-4; D unclear. The CDR3 is 15 residues long. The V end lost 4 bases, the J end lost 6 bases, and 15 bases lay between the germline ends. Germline CDR1 is LGHDT and CDR2 is YNNKEL (reference sequence). CDR3 amino acids: CASSLKLRPYEKLFF. The DNA for the CDR3 is TGTGCCAGCAGCCTAAAGCTAAGACCCTATGAAAAACTGTTTTTT.

At least ten counts were recorded for this clonotype. This chain connects TRBV2 to TRBJ1-4; D is unclear. Per germline, CDR1 SNHLY and CDR2 FYNNEI. The CDR3 covers 12 residues. The V end lost 4 bases, the J end lost 13 bases, and 13 bases lay between the germline ends. This chain's CDR3 is CASSVQDFRLFF. CDR3 nucleotides: TGTGCCAGCAGTGTTCAAGATTTTAGACTGTTTTTT.

This clonotype was detected only a few times. This chain connects TRBV7-9 to TRBJ2-2, with 7 bases aligning to TRBD1. Germline lookup yields CDR1 SEHNR and CDR2 FQNEAQ (reference sequence). The V gene end was trimmed by 3 bases and the J gene end by 4 bases; junction bases not matched to a gene: 11. CDR3 length: 17 amino acids. CDR3 sequence: CASSLPSGTASTGELFF. The CDR3, as DNA: TGTGCCAGCAGCTTGCCTTCCGGGACAGCTTCCACCGGGGAGCTGTTTTTT.

This clonotype has a count of ten or more. The V gene is TRBV7-9, the J gene TRBJ2-3; D might be TRBD2 (6 bases). Per the germline V gene, CDR1 is SEHNR and CDR2 is FQNEAQ (reference sequence). Trimming stripped 5 bases from V and 2 bases from J, with 17 bases between. There are 16 residues in the CDR3. This chain's CDR3 is CASSPSGSGDTDTQYF. DNA of the CDR3: TGTGCCAGCAGCCCCTCGGGTAGCGGAGACACAGATACGCAGTATTTT.

This clonotype appeared a few times. The chain combines TRBV9 with TRBJ1-3; TRBD1 might be the D (6 bases). Germline V gene sequence: CDR1 SGDLS, CDR2 YYNGEE. This CDR3 region has 14 residues. Trimming pared 4 bases from V and 2 bases from J, leaving 10 bases between. CDR3 sequence reads: CASSPQGPGNTIYF. In DNA form, the CDR3 reads TGTGCCAGCAGCCCACAGGGCCCTGGAAACACCATATATTTT.

The sample holds many counts of this clonotype. V and J are TRBV7-2 and TRBJ2-7; no definite D call. There are 13 residues in the CDR3. Trimming took 5 bases from V and 6 from J, leaving 14 bases between them. CDR1 and CDR2 (germline): SGHTA, FQGNSA. CDR3 protein: CASSLLTAGEQYF. In DNA form, the CDR3 reads TGTGCCAGCAGCCTCCTTACTGCTGGCGAGCAGTACTTC. The full variable domain, rest sourced from reference TRBV7-2 and TRBJ2-7, is GAGVSQSPSNKVTEKGKDVELRCDPISGHTALYWYRQSLGQGLEFLIYFQGNSAPDKSGLPSDRFSAERTGGSVSTLTIQRTQQEDSAVYLCASSLLTAGEQYFGPGTRLTVT.

The chain uses TRBV20-1 and TRBJ2-7; 9 bases fit TRBD2. CDR1 and CDR2 (germline): DFQATT, SNEGSKA (reference sequence). The CDR3 consists of 13 residues. Trimming cost V 3 bases and J 4 bases; bases outside gene matches: 4. CDR3 region: CSARISGSYEQYF. DNA of the CDR3: TGCAGTGCTAGGATTAGCGGGAGTTACGAGCAGTACTTC.

The chain recombines TRBV10-2 with TRBJ1-5; D ambiguous. V was pared by 0 bases and J by 2 bases, with 11 bases between. Germline loops: CDR1 WSHSY, CDR2 SAAADI. The length of the CDR3 is 16 residues. CDR3 loop: CASSESSRVGNQPQHF. The CDR3 nucleotides are TGCGCCAGCAGTGAGTCGTCGCGCGTCGGCAATCAGCCCCAGCATTTT.

The gene calls are TRBV20-1 and TRBJ2-3, with 8 bases matching TRBD2. The J segment lost 8 bases and the V segment lost 5 bases, leaving 6 bases of the junction unmatched. This CDR3 has 12 amino acids. CDR1 and CDR2 from the germline V gene are DFQATT and SNEGSKA (reference sequence). Here the CDR3 DNA reads TGCAGTGCTGGGACTAGACAGATTACGCAGTATTTT. This gives the protein CSAGTRQITQYF.

The chain employs TRBV29-1 and TRBJ1-2; 11 nucleotides match TRBD1. Germline loops: CDR1 SQVTM, CDR2 ANQGSEA. The CDR3 has 21 residues. V shed 3 bases and J 2 bases; nucleotides not matched to a gene: 23. For the CDR3, the DNA is TGCAGCGTTGAGGACCCAACGGGGGGGACAGGGGGATCCGAGAGGAACTATGGCTACACCTTC. Protein: CSVEDPTGGTGGSERNYGYTF.

This clonotype showed up many times. The chain carries TRBV6-2 or TRBV6-3 and TRBJ1-5; D is unclear. Trimming took off 10 bases at V and 4 bases at J, with 14 bases between the two ends. Germline-derived CDR1 and CDR2 are MNHEY and SVGEGT. The CDR3 contains 13 residues. The CDR3 loop is CATRLGWNQPQHF. The CDR3 nucleotides read TGTGCCACCCGCCTGGGATGGAATCAGCCCCAGCATTTT.

The J gene is TRBJ2-7, the V gene TRBV4-2; 10 bases agree with TRBD2. Germline CDR1 and CDR2: LGHNA and YNFKEQ. The CDR3 has 14 amino acids. The J segment lost 5 bases and the V segment lost 5 bases, leaving 6 bases of the junction unmatched. The CDR3 region is CASSILAGLDEQYF. In DNA, the CDR3 is TGTGCCAGCAGCATACTAGCGGGATTAGACGAGCAGTACTTC.

CDR3 in amino acids: CSAPMTARAYNEQFF. CDR3 bases: TGCAGTGCTCCAATGACAGCGAGAGCTTACAATGAGCAGTTCTTC. This chain connects TRBV20-1 to TRBJ2-1; perhaps TRBD1 as D (5 bases). This CDR3 contains 15 residues. V was clipped by 5 bases and J by 4 bases, with 18 bases between them. Germline lookup yields CDR1 DFQATT and CDR2 SNEGSKA (reference sequence).

J is TRBJ2-2 and V is TRBV20-1; 11 bases fit TRBD2. Trimming cost V 4 bases and J 10 bases; bases outside gene matches: 8. This CDR3 is built from 14 residues. The germline CDR1 and CDR2 sequences are DFQATT and SNEGSKA (reference sequence). The CDR3 sequence is CSATLAGGPAELFF. The CDR3 DNA is TGCAGTGCTACCTTAGCGGGAGGGCCAGCGGAGCTGTTTTTT.

The chain joins TRBV11-3 to TRBJ2-7, with D perhaps TRBD1 (6 bases). V dropped 3 bases and J dropped 2 bases, with 11 bases sitting between them. Germline-derived CDR1 and CDR2 are SGHNT and YENEEA. This CDR3 has 14 amino acids. CDR3 in DNA: TGTGCCAGCAGCTTCACACAGGGACCCTACGAGCAGTACTTC. Its protein is CASSFTQGPYEQYF.